This paragraph covers one T cell receptor (beta chain) sequence. Antigen specificity is unknown. Sequencing of TCR beta was performed on blood CD8+ and CD4+ T cells. Negative isolation was applied to CD8+ and CD4+ T cells, and FACS enrichment was applied to TEMRA cells. The data originate from a study of CD8 T cells in Susac syndrome. Study findings and constraints: The TCR sequencing and HLA analysis in the study involved a relatively small number of individuals, as the study acknowledged.

CDR3 length: 11 residues. Trimming took 2 bases from V and 12 from J, leaving 11 bases between them. Germline CDR1 reads MNHEY; CDR2 reads SVGAGI. Roughly 0.45 to 1 ug RNA was reverse transcribed with random hexamers. Coverage of TCR beta CDR3 amplification by immunoSEQ multiplex PCR extended to 54 Vbeta and 13 Jbeta. TCRdb re-called the immunoSEQ multiplex PCR reads through MiXCR, storing one row per CDR3 protein. Among about 71,000 distinct CDR3 sequences listed, 96% were seen once. The chain has TRBV6-5 and TRBJ2-7, with unresolved D. The source of this sequence is a human donor with multiple sclerosis. Input material: CD4+ T cells from PBMCs. The CDR3 DNA sequence: TGTGCCAGCAGTTACCTCGGCCATACGTACTTC. This gives the protein CASSYLGHTYF.